This T cell receptor (beta chain) was sequenced in a study of blood T cell repertoires in COVID-19. As concerns this clone: This same CDR3 is encoded by further DNA sequences in the sample.

This CDR3 is built from 13 residues. In germline, CDR1 is SGHNT, CDR2 YYREEE (reference sequence). Trimming removed 0 bases from V and 6 bases from J, with 7 bases in between. Per the original data handling: Cell counts per sample came from amplifying reference gene primers. TCRdb's copy holds only in-frame clones and misses some; the assay was immunoSEQ multiplex PCR. From that table come the V and J calls and clone size; the DNA was used to work out D and trimming. The sample gives about 210,000 clones, around 80% of which show up once; approximately 8% is in the top ten. The sequence was collected from a woman older than 75 with COVID-19, enrolled during active disease. The material sequenced was peripheral blood. The chain combines TRBV5-4 with TRBJ2-1; D is possibly TRBD2 (6 bases). CDR3: CASSLAGGNEQFF. CDR3 nucleotide sequence: TGTGCCAGCAGCTTGGCCGGGGGCAATGAGCAGTTCTTC.